The 22 T cell receptor beta chains given below trace back to one sample, sequenced in a study of blood T cell repertoires in COVID-19. Generated by immunoSEQ multiplex PCR, the TCRdb table keeps only in-frame clones and is missing some. This table has under 250,000 clones, more than 75% appearing once. Sequences were obtained from peripheral blood. These receptors were collected from a middle-aged woman with COVID-19, enrolled during active disease.

The chain is built from TRBV19 and TRBJ2-1; no clear D. V was pared by 5 bases and J by 1 base, with 15 bases between. Germline lookup yields CDR1 LNHDA and CDR2 SQIVND (reference sequence). The CDR3 totals 16 residues. The CDR3 reads CASSDLPRSSYNEQFF. The CDR3 coding sequence is TGTGCCAGTAGTGATCTTCCTAGGTCGTCCTACAATGAGCAGTTCTTC.

In this sample, this clone turned up once. The chain recombines TRBV9 with TRBJ2-3; no clear D gene. With 2 bases removed from V and 4 bases from J, the gap between germline ends came to 14 bases. Germline V lookup: CDR1 SGDLS, CDR2 YYNGEE. This CDR3 contains 15 residues. This CDR3 reads CASSVIGGLADTQYF. CDR3 sequence (DNA): TGTGCCAGCAGCGTGATAGGCGGATTGGCAGATACGCAGTATTTT.

Ten or more counts support this clone. The V and J genes are TRBV5-1 and TRBJ1-6; the D gene is possibly TRBD1 (6 bases). V was shortened by 4 bases and J by 9 bases, with 17 bases between the two germline ends. The germline gives CDR1 SGHRS, CDR2 YFSETQ. The CDR3 sequence is 15 residues long. The CDR3 is CASSQLGQESSPLHF. In nucleotides, the CDR3 is TGCGCCAGCAGCCAGCTGGGACAAGAAAGTTCACCCCTCCACTTT.

The rearrangement uses TRBV11-3 and TRBJ2-5; 14 nucleotides agree with TRBD2. This CDR3 has 18 residues. V gave up 1 base and J gave up 5 bases; unmatched junction bases: 9. Germline CDR1 SGHNT, CDR2 YENEEA. The CDR3 protein is CASSLGRTSGGLMETQYF. The CDR3 region has the DNA TGTGCCAGCAGCTTAGGCCGGACTAGCGGGGGGCTCATGGAGACCCAGTACTTC.

This sequence joins TRBV10-2 and TRBJ2-4, with D possibly being TRBD1 (5 bases). The length of the CDR3 is 15 residues. The V gene lost 3 bases and the J gene lost 0 bases, with 9 bases spanning the gap. Germline V gives CDR1 WSHSY, CDR2 SAAADI. The CDR3 protein is CASSDQGLAKNIQYF. DNA of the CDR3: TGCGCCAGCAGTGACCAGGGCTTAGCCAAAAACATTCAGTACTTC.

This clone showed up just a few times. The rearrangement links TRBV30 to TRBJ1-6; no firm D call. V lost 3 bases and J lost 7, with 10 bases in between. In germline, CDR1 is GTSNPN, CDR2 SVGIG (reference sequence). The CDR3 has 13 amino acids. Here the CDR3 DNA reads TGTGCCTGGAGCCGGGAAGGGAATTCACCCCTCCACTTT. This gives the protein CAWSREGNSPLHF. Variable domain in full (rest from reference TRBV30 and TRBJ1-6): SQTIHQWPATLVQPVGSPLSLECTVEGTSNPNLYWYRQAAGRGLQLLFYSVGIGQISSEVPQNLSASRPQDRQFILSSKKLLLSDSGFYLCAWSREGNSPLHFGNGTRLTVT.

The rearrangement links TRBV9 to TRBJ1-3; D uncertain. Germline CDR1 and CDR2: SGDLS and YYNGEE. V lost 3 bases and J 4 bases, leaving 8 bases between the germline ends. CDR3 size: 13 residues. This CDR3 is CASSAPGGNTIYF. CDR3 DNA sequence: TGTGCCAGCAGCGCGCCCGGGGGAAACACCATATATTTT.

This chain links TRBV5-5 with TRBJ1-2; TRBD1 agrees at 7 bases. CDR3 length: 13 amino acids. CDR1 and CDR2 (germline): SGHKS, YYEKEE (reference sequence). Trimming at V came to 1 base and at J to 6 bases, leaving 3 bases not matched to a gene. CDR3 in amino acids: CASSLQQGHGYTF. CDR3 bases: TGTGCCAGCAGCTTGCAACAGGGGCATGGCTACACCTTC.

V is TRBV9 and J is TRBJ1-3, with 7 positions matching TRBD1. Germline V gene data show CDR1 as SGDLS and CDR2 as YYNGEE. This CDR3 has 16 amino acids. V shed 4 bases, J shed 7 bases, and the junction held 14 bases outside the gene matches. CDR3 sequence (DNA): TGTGCCAGCAGCCATGGGGCAGGGGGAGCGGAGAACACCATATATTTT. It specifies CASSHGAGGAENTIYF.

The V gene is TRBV7-2, the J gene TRBJ1-2; 7 positions match TRBD1. V shed 4 bases, J shed 7 bases, and the junction held 3 bases outside the gene matches. The CDR3 covers 12 residues. The germline gives CDR1 SGHTA, CDR2 FQGNSA. Written as DNA, the CDR3 is TGTGCCAGCAGCTCAGGGGGTGGTGGCTACACCTTC. It is translated as CASSSGGGGYTF.

The chain employs TRBV6-2 or TRBV6-3 and TRBJ1-1; 10 bases agree with TRBD1. Germline values: CDR1 MNHEY, CDR2 SVGEGT. The CDR3 spans 17 residues. Germline trimming cut 6 bases from V and 0 bases from J; bases unmatched to any gene: 10. CDR3 bases: TGTGCCAGCAGCAGATTCGGGACAGGGGAATTGAACACTGAAGCTTTCTTT. This sequence encodes CASSRFGTGELNTEAFF.

The chain combines TRBV11-2 with TRBJ2-5; TRBD1 matches 9 bases. The V gene's germline CDR1 is SGHAT and CDR2 FQNNGV. This CDR3 comprises 16 residues. After removal of 1 base from V and 5 bases from J, the junction contained 8 bases not matched to a gene. CDR3 nucleotide sequence: TGTGCCAGCAGCTTAGTAGGGACAGGGAACCGTGAGACCCAGTACTTC. It is translated as CASSLVGTGNRETQYF.

The V gene is TRBV5-1, the J gene TRBJ2-7, with 11 nucleotides matching TRBD2. The CDR3 runs to 15 residues. The germline gives CDR1 SGHRS, CDR2 YFSETQ. The V gene end was trimmed by 4 bases and the J gene end by 2 bases; junction bases not matched to a gene: 5. The CDR3: CASSDTSGSPYEQYF. Here the CDR3 DNA reads TGCGCCAGCAGCGACACTAGCGGGAGCCCCTACGAGCAGTACTTC.

The chain is built from TRBV4-2 and TRBJ2-5; 15 bases line up with TRBD2. Germline trimming cut 2 bases from V and 2 bases from J; bases unmatched to any gene: 3. The CDR3 is made up of 17 amino acids. The germline V gene encodes CDR1 LGHNA and CDR2 YNFKEQ. Here the CDR3 DNA reads TGTGCCAGCAGCCAAAGTGGACTAGCGGGGGGGCAAGAGACCCAGTACTTC. It encodes CASSQSGLAGGQETQYF.

The chain joins TRBV19 to TRBJ1-1, with D possibly matching TRBD1 (6 bases). The CDR3 covers 13 residues. The V end lost 9 bases, the J end lost 1 base, and 12 bases lay between the germline ends. CDR1 is LNHDA and CDR2 is SQIVND in the germline V gene (reference sequence). The CDR3 here is CASLKQGNTEAFF. CDR3 nucleotides: TGTGCCAGCCTCAAACAGGGGAACACTGAAGCTTTCTTT. The full variable domain, in which reference TRBV19 and TRBJ1-1 provide the parts outside the CDR3, is DGGITQSPKYLFRKEGQNVTLSCEQNLNHDAMYWYRQDPGQGLRLIYYSQIVNDFQKGDIAEGYSVSREKKESFPLTVTSAQKNPTAFYLCASLKQGNTEAFFGQGTRLTVV.

This chain links TRBV18 with TRBJ1-1, with 10 nucleotides matching TRBD1. The CDR3 loop spans 17 amino acids. V trimming: 3 bases; J trimming: 0 bases; junction bases outside the gene matches: 7. The germline V gene has CDR1 KGHSH and CDR2 LQKENI. In DNA, the CDR3 is TGTGCCAGCTCACCGCTGACAGGGGGCCTTTTGAACACTGAAGCTTTCTTT. Its protein is CASSPLTGGLLNTEAFF. Looking up the rest from reference TRBV18 and TRBJ1-1 gives the full variable domain: NAGVMQNPRHLVRRRGQEARLRCSPMKGHSHVYWYRQLPEEGLKFMVYLQKENIIDESGMPKERFSAEFPKEGPSILRIQQVVRGDSAAYFCASSPLTGGLLNTEAFFGQGTRLTVV.

The CDR3 here is CASSSFGRETTDTQYF. The DNA of the CDR3 is TGTGCCAGCAGCTCCTTCGGGAGGGAAACCACAGATACGCAGTATTTT. This sequence joins TRBV5-6 and TRBJ2-3; 8 bases are shared with TRBD2. V was clipped by 3 bases and J by 2 bases; unmatched bases: 8. CDR1 is SGHDT and CDR2 is YYEEEE in the germline V gene. The CDR3 runs to 16 residues.

This clone came up a few times. This chain connects TRBV19 to TRBJ2-4; D might be TRBD1 (7 bases). From germline, CDR1 is LNHDA and CDR2 SQIVND (reference sequence). The CDR3 covers 14 residues. V lost 1 base to trimming and J lost 7 bases, with 11 bases between them. CDR3 in amino acids: CASSIVSGGNIQYF. CDR3 DNA: TGTGCCAGTAGTATAGTTTCAGGGGGGAACATTCAGTACTTC.

The chain combines TRBV6-5 with TRBJ1-4, with a weak D call TRBD1 (5 bases). The germline V gene has CDR1 MNHEY and CDR2 SVGAGI. CDR3 length: 15 amino acids. The V end was cut by 5 bases, the J end by 4 bases, with 14 bases between. This CDR3 reads CASSKNGGGNEKLFF. Written as DNA, the CDR3 is TGTGCCAGCAGTAAAAATGGGGGAGGTAATGAAAAACTGTTTTTT.

V gene TRBV10-3 combines with J gene TRBJ1-2; D unresolved. This CDR3 spans 13 amino acids. The V gene lost 4 bases and the J gene lost 4 bases, with 10 bases spanning the gap. The germline V gene encodes CDR1 ENHRY and CDR2 SYGVKD. For the CDR3, the DNA is TGTGCCATCAGTGGTGCGGGAGGCTATGGCTACACCTTC. Its translation is CAISGAGGYGYTF.

The CDR3 protein is CAWSTGVAKAEYQETQYF. For the CDR3, the DNA is TGTGCCTGGAGCACAGGGGTGGCAAAGGCCGAGTACCAAGAGACCCAGTACTTC. V gene TRBV30 combines with J gene TRBJ2-5; 7 positions match TRBD1. The germline V gene has CDR1 GTSNPN and CDR2 SVGIG (reference sequence). The CDR3 has 18 residues. After removal of 3 bases from V and 0 bases from J, the junction contained 16 bases not matched to a gene.

The chain employs TRBV24-1 and TRBJ2-2, with 8 bases matching TRBD1. CDR3 size: 17 residues. Looked up from germline, CDR1 is KGHDR and CDR2 is SFDVKD. The V segment lost 4 bases and the J segment 3 bases; nucleotides outside the gene matches: 9. CDR3 nucleotide sequence: TGTGCCACCAGTGACGCAACAGGGGGTGGATACACCGGGGAGCTGTTTTTT. Amino acid sequence: CATSDATGGGYTGELFF.